Listed here are 13 T cell receptor beta chains from one sample, sequenced in a study of T cell responses to AZD1222 COVID-19 vaccine. Data came from immunoSEQ multiplex PCR; TCRdb stores just in-frame clones and leaves some out. Counted here are about 130,000 clones, just under 95% occurring once; the ten biggest clones make up about 1.1%. Sequencing used peripheral blood, obtained 28 days after the second AZD1222 dose. The receptors derive from an adult who received the AZD1222 COVID-19 vaccine.

This chain links TRBV29-1 with TRBJ1-2; 8 bases fit TRBD1. In germline, CDR1 is SQVTM, CDR2 ANQGSEA. The CDR3 is 14 amino acids. The ends lost 7 bases at V and 7 bases at J; junction bases unmatched: 14. CDR3 bases: TGCAGCGCGTTAAAACAGGGGGGCTTGGCTGGCTACACCTTC. Its protein product is CSALKQGGLAGYTF.

This chain joins TRBV20-1 and TRBJ1-3, with D uncertain. With 3 bases removed from V and 4 bases from J, the gap between germline ends came to 10 bases. The CDR3 length is 13 residues. Germline V CDR1 and CDR2: DFQATT, SNEGSKA (reference sequence). The CDR3 nucleotides read TGCAGTGCTAGTCCTAGCGAGGGAAACACCATATATTTT. This sequence encodes CSASPSEGNTIYF.

The chain combines TRBV29-1 with TRBJ2-1; D remains unclear. Trimming removed 2 bases at V and 6 bases at J, with 11 bases between. Germline V gene sequence: CDR1 SQVTM, CDR2 ANQGSEA. CDR3 length: 13 amino acids. In nucleotides, the CDR3 is TGCAGCGTTGAAAACCGGCCAGGCAATGAGCAGTTCTTC. Translated: CSVENRPGNEQFF.

In regard to this clone: A junction end diverges from the germline sequence, so it may reflect a read error. The chain employs TRBV7-2 and TRBJ2-3, with TRBD2 matching 12 bases. Looked up from germline, CDR1 is SGHTA and CDR2 is FQGNSA. This CDR3 region has 17 residues. CDR3 DNA sequence: TGTGCCAGCACCTTAGCCCTAGCGGGGGGGGCGGGAGATACGCAGTATTTT. Encoded protein: CASTLALAGGAGDTQYF. Supplemented by reference TRBV7-2 and TRBJ2-3, the full variable domain reads GAGVSQSPSNKVTEKGKDVELRCDPISGHTALYWYRQSLGQGLEFLIYFQGNSAPDKSGLPSDRFSAERTGGSVSTLTIQRTQQEDSAVYLCASTLALAGGAGDTQYFGPGTRLTVL.

This clone was recorded only once. This chain uses TRBV19 with TRBJ2-2, with 9 bases aligning to TRBD1. This CDR3 is 16 amino acids long. The germline CDR1 and CDR2 sequences are LNHDA and SQIVND (reference sequence). The V gene end was trimmed by 7 bases and the J gene end by 4 bases; junction bases not matched to a gene: 10. The chain's CDR3 is CASIPGQGARTGELFF. The CDR3 nucleotides read TGTGCCAGTATCCCGGGACAGGGAGCACGCACCGGGGAGCTGTTTTTT.

This clone appeared a single time. This chain links TRBV19 with TRBJ2-2; D ambiguous. The CDR3 has 11 amino acids. The V end was cut by 2 bases, the J end by 7 bases, with 2 bases between. From germline, CDR1 is LNHDA and CDR2 SQIVND (reference sequence). The CDR3 bases are TGTGCCAGTAGTATAATCGGGGAGCTGTTTTTT. It yields the protein CASSIIGELFF.

The V gene is TRBV27, the J gene TRBJ2-1; 8 bases are shared with TRBD2. Germline assignment: CDR1 MNHEY and CDR2 SMNVEV (reference sequence). Trimming at V came to 8 bases and at J to 6 bases, leaving 12 bases not matched to a gene. This CDR3 contains 15 residues. This chain's CDR3 is CASPNREGMGNEQFF. CDR3 bases: TGTGCCAGCCCGAATCGGGAGGGGATGGGCAATGAGCAGTTCTTC.

The CDR3 sequence is CASRKPPGQGIYNEQFF. CDR3 sequence (DNA): TGTGCCAGCAGGAAACCCCCCGGACAGGGAATTTACAATGAGCAGTTCTTC. The chain links TRBV7-3 to TRBJ2-1, with TRBD1 matching over 8 bases. Germline V lookup: CDR1 SGHTA, CDR2 FQGTGA. V was pared by 6 bases and J by 4 bases, with 14 bases of the junction left unmatched. This CDR3 spans 17 amino acids.

This clone was observed a few times. The CDR3 sequence is CSAKTGFEYGYTF. CDR3 in DNA: TGCAGCGCTAAGACAGGCTTCGAGTATGGCTACACCTTC. The chain has TRBV29-1 and TRBJ1-2; tentatively, D is TRBD1 (6 bases). This CDR3 has 13 amino acids. Germline CDR1 and CDR2: SQVTM and ANQGSEA. Between the trimmed V and J ends, which lost 7 bases and 5 bases, there was a span of 17 bases.

The V and J genes are TRBV19 and TRBJ1-5; D gene unclear. The CDR3 length is 14 residues. Germline lookup yields CDR1 LNHDA and CDR2 SQIVND (reference sequence). V lost 3 bases, J lost 5 bases, and 11 bases lay in between. The CDR3 here is CASSMLGKDQPQHF. CDR3 DNA sequence: TGTGCCAGTAGTATGTTGGGGAAGGATCAGCCCCAGCATTTT. Variable domain in full (rest from reference TRBV19 and TRBJ1-5): DGGITQSPKYLFRKEGQNVTLSCEQNLNHDAMYWYRQDPGQGLRLIYYSQIVNDFQKGDIAEGYSVSREKKESFPLTVTSAQKNPTAFYLCASSMLGKDQPQHFGDGTRLSIL.

The chain is built from TRBV12-3 or TRBV12-4 and TRBJ1-5, with D hard to call. V was pared by 6 bases and J by 8 bases, with 14 bases between. This CDR3 spans 13 amino acids. CDR3 protein: CASRVRLGEPQHF. For the CDR3, the DNA is TGTGCCAGCAGAGTCAGACTCGGGGAGCCCCAGCATTTT.

This sequence joins TRBV18 and TRBJ2-5, with D perhaps TRBD2 (6 bases). V was pared by 2 bases and J by 5 bases, with 12 bases between. The CDR3 has 14 amino acids. CDR1 is KGHSH, CDR2 LQKENI, per germline. As DNA, the CDR3 is TGTGCCAGCTCACCAATGACGGCGGGGGAGACCCAGTACTTC. Protein sequence: CASSPMTAGETQYF.

The chain couples TRBV18 to TRBJ2-7; D ambiguous. Germline assignment: CDR1 KGHSH and CDR2 LQKENI. V was shortened by 6 bases and J by 1 base, with 13 bases between the two germline ends. This CDR3 contains 14 residues. CDR3 in amino acids: CASSADGISYEQYF. The CDR3 DNA is TGTGCCAGCTCCGCCGACGGAATTTCCTACGAGCAGTACTTC.